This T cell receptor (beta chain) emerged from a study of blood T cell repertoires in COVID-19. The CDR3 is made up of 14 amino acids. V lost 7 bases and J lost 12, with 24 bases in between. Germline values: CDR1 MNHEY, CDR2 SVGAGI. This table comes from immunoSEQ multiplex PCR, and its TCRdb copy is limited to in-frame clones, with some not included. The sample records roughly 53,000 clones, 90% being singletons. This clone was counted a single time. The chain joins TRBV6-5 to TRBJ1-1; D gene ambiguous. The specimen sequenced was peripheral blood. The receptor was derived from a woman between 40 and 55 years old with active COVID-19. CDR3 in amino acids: CASMTRDGVLVTFF. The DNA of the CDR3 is TGTGCCAGCATGACCCGAGACGGAGTACTTGTCACTTTCTTT.